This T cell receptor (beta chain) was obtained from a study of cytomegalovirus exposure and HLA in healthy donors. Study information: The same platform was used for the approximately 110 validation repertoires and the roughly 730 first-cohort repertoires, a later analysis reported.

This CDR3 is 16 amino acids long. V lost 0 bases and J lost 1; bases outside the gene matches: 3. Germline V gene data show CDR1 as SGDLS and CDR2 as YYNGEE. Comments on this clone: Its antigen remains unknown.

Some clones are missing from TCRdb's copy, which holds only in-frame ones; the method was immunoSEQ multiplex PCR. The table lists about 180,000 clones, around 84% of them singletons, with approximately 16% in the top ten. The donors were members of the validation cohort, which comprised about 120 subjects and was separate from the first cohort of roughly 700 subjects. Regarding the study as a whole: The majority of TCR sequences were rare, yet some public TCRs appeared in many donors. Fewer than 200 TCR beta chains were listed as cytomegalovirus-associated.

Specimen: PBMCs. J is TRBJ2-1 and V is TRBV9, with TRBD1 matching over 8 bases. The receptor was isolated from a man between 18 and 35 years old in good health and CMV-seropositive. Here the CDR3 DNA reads TGTGCCAGCAGCGTAGTTGGGACAGGTTCCTACAATGAGCAGTTCTTC. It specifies CASSVVGTGSYNEQFF.